The 31 T cell receptor beta chains in this list originate from one sample, sequenced in a study of blood T cell repertoires in COVID-19. TCRdb's table, derived via immunoSEQ multiplex PCR, lists solely in-frame clones and lacks some. The top ten hold more than 5.5% of the sample, which has 150,000 to 200,000 clones, 85% seen once. Material for sequencing was PBMCs or T cells enriched from blood (not recorded which). Receptor source: a man between 35 and 55 years old who had recovered from COVID-19.

The J gene is TRBJ2-4, the V gene TRBV9; TRBD2 agrees at 15 bases. The CDR3 spans 15 residues. V shed 4 bases and J 9 bases; nucleotides not matched to a gene: 5. Germline V lookup: CDR1 SGDLS, CDR2 YYNGEE. The CDR3, as DNA: TGTGCCAGCAGCCCGCCGGGACTAGCGGGAGGCATTCAGTACTTC. It encodes CASSPPGLAGGIQYF.

The V call is TRBV11-3, the J call TRBJ2-7, with unresolved D. V shed 5 bases and J shed 4 bases, with 15 bases lying between them. From germline, CDR1 is SGHNT and CDR2 YENEEA. This CDR3 spans 14 amino acids. CDR3 nucleotide sequence: TGTGCCAGCAGCCATCCGGCGGCGGTGTACGAGCAGTACTTC. Protein product: CASSHPAAVYEQYF.

A single count supports this clone. V usage is TRBV11-2 and J usage is TRBJ2-7; 9 bases fit TRBD1. The V segment lost 0 bases and the J segment 4 bases; nucleotides outside the gene matches: 4. Germline V gene sequence: CDR1 SGHAT, CDR2 FQNNGV. CDR3 length equals 15 residues. The CDR3, as DNA: TGTGCCAGCAGCTTAGATCGACAGGGGGTTTACGAGCAGTACTTC. Translating it yields CASSLDRQGVYEQYF.

The gene calls are TRBV30 and TRBJ2-1; 11 nucleotides agree with TRBD2. V trimming: 4 bases; J trimming: 4 bases; junction bases outside the gene matches: 6. The CDR3 is 15 amino acids. Germline V gene lookup returns CDR1 GTSNPN and CDR2 SVGIG (reference sequence). CDR3 sequence (DNA): TGTGCCTGGAATGCCGCTAGCGGGGGGTACAATGAGCAGTTCTTC. It codes for CAWNAASGGYNEQFF.

This clone occurred once. This sequence joins TRBV6-4 and TRBJ2-1; TRBD2 might be the D (7 bases). Germline lookup yields CDR1 MRHNA and CDR2 SNTAGT. The CDR3 contains 14 residues. The V gene lost 5 bases and the J gene lost 10 bases, with 18 bases spanning the gap. For the CDR3, the DNA is TGTGCCAGCAGTCGAGAGGTCAGGGGAGGGGAGCAGTTCTTC. Translating gives CASSREVRGGEQFF.

The rearrangement uses TRBV7-9 and TRBJ1-2, with a possible D match to TRBD1 (5 bases). Per the germline V gene, CDR1 is SEHNR and CDR2 is FQNEAQ (reference sequence). CDR3 length: 14 residues. V lost 8 bases to trimming and J lost 3 bases, with 16 bases between them. The DNA for the CDR3 is TGTGCCAGCCTCCCGAGCGGGGGGGACTATGGCTACACCTTC. Its translation: CASLPSGGDYGYTF. Looking up the rest from reference TRBV7-9 and TRBJ1-2 gives the full variable domain: DTGVSQNPRHKITKRGQNVTFRCDPISEHNRLYWYRQTLGQGPEFLTYFQNEAQLEKSRLLSDRFSAERPKGSFSTLEIQRTEQGDSAMYLCASLPSGGDYGYTFGSGTRLTVV.

The CDR3 is CASNPIITQGTEAFF. CDR3 in DNA: TGTGCCAGTAATCCCATCATTACTCAGGGCACTGAAGCTTTCTTT. The genes are TRBV28 and TRBJ1-1; TRBD1 is a possible D gene (5 bases). CDR1 and CDR2 (germline): MDHEN, SYDVKM. This CDR3 has 15 residues. V dropped 9 bases and J dropped 4 bases, with 21 bases sitting between them.

The chain carries TRBV2 and TRBJ1-5; 7 bases match TRBD1. Germline CDR1 and CDR2: SNHLY and FYNNEI. The CDR3 loop spans 15 amino acids. Trimming cost V 3 bases and J 8 bases; bases outside gene matches: 10. CDR3 nucleotide sequence: TGTGCCAGCAGTGATCTTACAGGGGCTGGGAAGCCCCAGCATTTT. It specifies CASSDLTGAGKPQHF.

The chain employs TRBV19 and TRBJ2-7; possibly TRBD1 for D (5 bases). Per germline, CDR1 LNHDA and CDR2 SQIVND (reference sequence). V gave up 5 bases and J gave up 5 bases, with 16 bases separating them. CDR3 length: 14 residues. The DNA for the CDR3 is TGTGCCAGTAGTTCCTCGGTGTGGGGCCACGAGCAGTACTTC. Protein sequence: CASSSSVWGHEQYF.

Only one count was recorded for this clone. The chain joins TRBV19 to TRBJ2-7; no reliable D call. The CDR3 has 14 residues. Trimming removed 1 base from V and 2 bases from J, with 9 bases in between. CDR1 and CDR2 (germline): LNHDA, SQIVND (reference sequence). The CDR3 is CASSIGQRTYEQYF. The CDR3 DNA sequence: TGTGCCAGTAGTATAGGGCAGCGAACCTACGAGCAGTACTTC. The full variable domain, in which reference TRBV19 and TRBJ2-7 provide the parts outside the CDR3, is DGGITQSPKYLFRKEGQNVTLSCEQNLNHDAMYWYRQDPGQGLRLIYYSQIVNDFQKGDIAEGYSVSREKKESFPLTVTSAQKNPTAFYLCASSIGQRTYEQYFGPGTRLTVT.

This clone was seen a few times. The V call is TRBV7-9, the J call TRBJ2-1, with D perhaps matching TRBD1 (5 bases). Per germline, CDR1 SEHNR and CDR2 FQNEAQ (reference sequence). The CDR3 has 12 amino acids. V lost 4 bases and J 14 bases, leaving 15 bases between the germline ends. DNA of the CDR3: TGTGCCAGCAGCTCGGTACAGGTTTTTGAGTTCTTC. Protein sequence: CASSSVQVFEFF.

The chain combines TRBV19 with TRBJ2-5; 7 bases align to TRBD1. This CDR3 is built from 14 residues. V trimming: 8 bases; J trimming: 5 bases; junction bases outside the gene matches: 11. Germline CDR1 is LNHDA and CDR2 is SQIVND (reference sequence). CDR3 DNA: TGTGCCAGTGCCGAAGACAGGGTTGAGGAGACCCAGTACTTC. It yields the protein CASAEDRVEETQYF.

The chain carries TRBV11-3 and TRBJ2-5; 7 positions agree with TRBD2. Germline-derived CDR1 and CDR2 are SGHNT and YENEEA. This CDR3 has 14 amino acids. The junction had 7 bases not matched to a gene; V was cut back by 4 bases and J by 5 bases. The CDR3 reads CASSSSGAGETQYF. CDR3 nucleotides: TGTGCCAGCAGCTCTAGCGGCGCTGGGGAGACCCAGTACTTC.

This clone was seen just once. The chain is built from TRBV14 and TRBJ2-7; a possible D gene is TRBD2 (5 bases). The ends were cut back, 0 bases at V and 0 bases at J, with 15 bases in the middle. This CDR3 is 17 amino acids long. Germline CDR1 is SGHDN and CDR2 is FVKESK. CDR3: CASSQEGVGLISYEQYF. Written as DNA, the CDR3 is TGTGCCAGCAGCCAAGAAGGAGTAGGACTTATCTCCTACGAGCAGTACTTC.

The chain joins TRBV12-3 or TRBV12-4 to TRBJ1-1; TRBD1 is a possible D gene (5 bases). V lost 4 bases, J lost 8 bases, and 8 bases lay in between. This CDR3 has 11 residues. The CDR3 DNA reads as TGTGCCAGCAGTTACAGGCAGGAAGCTTTCTTT. Its protein is CASSYRQEAFF.

This clone was counted between two and nine times. The rearrangement joins TRBV28 to TRBJ1-1; D not resolved. This CDR3 region has 17 residues. Trimming stripped 7 bases from V and 1 base from J, with 22 bases between. The germline V gene has CDR1 MDHEN and CDR2 SYDVKM. CDR3 DNA sequence: TGTGCCAGCACCGCTCCCAACGGGAATTCTCAGAACACTGAAGCTTTCTTT. The encoded protein is CASTAPNGNSQNTEAFF.

This chain uses TRBV28 with TRBJ1-1, with 8 nucleotides matching TRBD1. Germline V CDR1 and CDR2: MDHEN, SYDVKM. CDR3 length: 14 amino acids. The J segment lost 1 base and the V segment lost 6 bases, leaving 4 bases of the junction unmatched. CDR3 DNA: TGTGCCAGCAGACCGACAGGGGAGAACACTGAAGCTTTCTTT. It codes for CASRPTGENTEAFF.

The genes are TRBV2 and TRBJ1-5, with 7 positions matching TRBD1. J gave up 5 bases and V 4 bases, and 8 bases lay outside the gene matches. Germline V gives CDR1 SNHLY, CDR2 FYNNEI. The CDR3 consists of 15 residues. The CDR3 spells CASSGPDRRYQPQHF. CDR3 bases: TGTGCCAGCAGTGGCCCGGACAGGAGGTATCAGCCCCAGCATTTT.

This chain connects TRBV11-2 to TRBJ2-7, with 9 bases that match TRBD2. CDR1 is SGHAT, CDR2 FQNNGV, per germline. The CDR3 extends over 14 amino acids. The CDR3 region has the DNA TGTGCCAGCAGCTTAGGTAGCGGGAGCGAGCTGTCCTGGGTC. It codes for CASSLGSGSELSWV.

This chain uses TRBV5-1 with TRBJ1-2; 7 bases are a match to TRBD1. V shed 0 bases, J shed 0 bases, and the junction held 8 bases outside the gene matches. Germline values: CDR1 SGHRS, CDR2 YFSETQ. This CDR3 comprises 17 residues. This CDR3 reads CASSLGQGRTTNYGYTF. CDR3 nucleotide sequence: TGCGCCAGCAGCTTGGGACAGGGTCGAACGACTAACTATGGCTACACCTTC.

This sequence joins TRBV27 and TRBJ1-5; 7 positions match TRBD1. Germline V CDR1 and CDR2: MNHEY, SMNVEV (reference sequence). V lost 1 base, J lost 0 bases, and 6 bases stayed unmatched. The length of the CDR3 is 17 residues. CDR3: CASSLWDRPFSNQPQHF. The CDR3 DNA reads as TGTGCCAGCAGTTTATGGGACAGACCCTTTAGCAATCAGCCCCAGCATTTT.

This clone has just one count. V is TRBV3-1 (or the pseudogene TRBV3-2) and J is TRBJ2-7, with 11 bases that match TRBD2. The CDR3 is made up of 16 amino acids. V was clipped by 5 bases and J by 5 bases; unmatched bases: 11. CDR1 is LGHDT, CDR2 YNNKEL, per germline (reference sequence). Here the CDR3 DNA reads TGTGCCAGCAGCGAAAGGGCTAGCGGGAGGAGCGACGAGCAGTACTTC. Amino acid sequence: CASSERASGRSDEQYF.

V gene TRBV4-1 combines with J gene TRBJ2-7, with TRBD1 as a possible D gene (5 bases). V was cut by 4 bases and J by 7 bases, with 17 bases left in between. The CDR3 consists of 14 residues. The germline CDR1 and CDR2 sequences are MGHRA and YSYEKL. CDR3 nucleotides: TGCGCCAGCAGCCCCATTCTTAGGACAAGGGAGCAGTACTTC. Protein: CASSPILRTREQYF.

The CDR3, as DNA: TGTGCCATCAGTGACGCGGCTAGCCGACGGGAGCTGTTTTTT. Its translation: CAISDAASRRELFF. This sequence joins TRBV10-3 and TRBJ2-2; D is possibly TRBD2 (5 bases). V shed 3 bases and J shed 9 bases, with 14 bases lying between them. The CDR3 runs to 14 residues. The germline gives CDR1 ENHRY, CDR2 SYGVKD.

The chain links TRBV11-3 to TRBJ2-3; 14 bases are a match to TRBD2. V trimming: 2 bases; J trimming: 5 bases; junction bases outside the gene matches: 6. Germline values: CDR1 SGHNT, CDR2 YENEEA. CDR3 length equals 17 residues. The chain's CDR3 is CASSLRLAGGYGDTQYF. Written as DNA, the CDR3 is TGTGCCAGCAGCTTACGACTAGCGGGGGGGTATGGAGATACGCAGTATTTT.

The chain carries TRBV6-5 and TRBJ2-1; D gene uncertain. Between the trimmed V and J ends, which lost 6 bases and 2 bases, there was a span of 8 bases. Germline-derived CDR1 and CDR2 are MNHEY and SVGAGI. The CDR3 is 13 amino acids. CDR3 amino acids: CASRGDTYNEQFF. CDR3 DNA: TGTGCCAGCAGAGGCGACACCTACAATGAGCAGTTCTTC.

The chain carries TRBV3-1 (or the pseudogene TRBV3-2) and TRBJ1-1; 9 nucleotides match TRBD1. The length of the CDR3 is 16 residues. Germline loops: CDR1 LGHDT, CDR2 YNNKEL (reference sequence). V shed 2 bases, J shed 10 bases, and the junction held 14 bases outside the gene matches. The CDR3 sequence: CASSQNAPRDRDRAFF. The CDR3 nucleotides are TGTGCCAGCAGCCAAAACGCCCCTCGGGACAGGGATAGAGCTTTCTTT.

This rearrangement joins TRBV11-2 to TRBJ1-3, with a weak D call TRBD1 (5 bases). V lost 1 base and J lost 5, with 9 bases in between. Per germline, CDR1 SGHAT and CDR2 FQNNGV. CDR3 length equals 14 residues. CDR3: CASSLAGTRNTIYF. CDR3 in DNA: TGTGCCAGCAGCTTAGCGGGGACTAGAAACACCATATATTTT.

The chain carries TRBV7-9 and TRBJ2-5; TRBD1 is a possible D gene (6 bases). The V gene's germline CDR1 is SEHNR and CDR2 FQNEAQ (reference sequence). V was trimmed by 5 bases and J by 5 bases, leaving 12 bases between them. CDR3 length: 13 residues. CDR3 in DNA: TGTGCCAGCAGCCATTTGAGGGGGGAGACCCAGTACTTC. Residues: CASSHLRGETQYF.

The rearrangement joins TRBV6-5 to TRBJ1-2; no reliable D call. V gave up 1 base and J gave up 3 bases, with 12 bases separating them. Germline V gene lookup returns CDR1 MNHEY and CDR2 SVGAGI. This CDR3 spans 15 amino acids. The CDR3 nucleotides are TGTGCCAGCAGTTACTATCGGGAGGTTCACTATGGCTACACCTTC. This sequence encodes CASSYYREVHYGYTF.

CDR3 nucleotides: TGTGCCAGCAGCTCGACTAGCGGGCCCACAGATACGCAGTATTTT. It yields the protein CASSSTSGPTDTQYF. The chain is built from TRBV5-5 and TRBJ2-3; 10 bases map to TRBD2. J was trimmed by 2 bases and V by 3 bases; bases with no gene match: 3. The length of the CDR3 is 15 residues. The V gene's germline CDR1 is SGHKS and CDR2 YYEKEE (reference sequence).